What follows are 23 T cell receptor beta chains derived from one specimen sequenced in a study of Ad26.COV2.S vaccination and SARS-CoV-2 variants. Here immunoSEQ multiplex PCR was the method, and the copy in TCRdb shows in-frame clones only, minus some. The table shows 430,000 or so clones, with about nine tenths occurring only once. The treatment here: 19 received Ad26.COV2.S at low or high dose, single or two shots; several received placebo; per-sample allocation not given. Collection of samples fell on day 63 after the first vaccine or placebo injection. The material sequenced was peripheral blood, taken in a trial of Ad26.COV2.S vaccine versus placebo. The receptors shown here come from a person between 18 and 60 years old who received the Ad26.COV2.S COVID-19 vaccine or a placebo.

The chain combines TRBV5-8 with TRBJ2-3, with 8 bases identical to TRBD2. Germline assignment: CDR1 SGHTS and CDR2 YDEGEE. The junction had 7 bases not matched to a gene; V was cut back by 0 bases and J by 4 bases. The CDR3 contains 16 residues. The CDR3 nucleotides are TGTGCCAGCAGCTTGGGTGCGGGAGGAAGGGCAGATACGCAGTATTTT. As protein: CASSLGAGGRADTQYF.

The chain uses TRBV5-4 and TRBJ2-1; a weak D match, TRBD2 (6 bases). V was shortened by 1 base and J by 4 bases, with 12 bases between the two germline ends. The germline gives CDR1 SGHNT, CDR2 YYREEE (reference sequence). The CDR3 loop spans 15 amino acids. The CDR3 coding sequence is TGTGCCAGCAGCTTGATTAGCGGCCAGTACAATGAGCAGTTCTTC. Its translation is CASSLISGQYNEQFF.

The chain is built from TRBV11-2 and TRBJ2-7, with 8 nucleotides matching TRBD2. In germline, CDR1 is SGHAT, CDR2 FQNNGV. V trimming: 5 bases; J trimming: 3 bases; junction bases outside the gene matches: 6. CDR3 length equals 14 residues. The CDR3 here is CASSRRTSYYEQYF. The CDR3 DNA follows: TGTGCCAGCAGCCGAAGGACTAGCTACTACGAGCAGTACTTC. Filled out from reference TRBV11-2 and TRBJ2-7, the complete variable domain reads EAGVAQSPRYKIIEKRQSVAFWCNPISGHATLYWYQQILGQGPKLLIQFQNNGVVDDSQLPKDRFSAERLKGVDSTLKIQPAKLEDSAVYLCASSRRTSYYEQYFGPGTRLTVT.

V gene TRBV7-2 combines with J gene TRBJ2-1; tentative D call: TRBD2 (5 bases). V was trimmed by 2 bases and J by 8 bases, leaving 13 bases between them. The CDR3 length is 14 residues. Germline V gene lookup returns CDR1 SGHTA and CDR2 FQGNSA. In nucleotides, the CDR3 is TGTGCCAGCAGCTTAAACCTAGCTACGGATGAGCAGTTCTTC. Protein product: CASSLNLATDEQFF.

This chain connects TRBV30 to TRBJ1-2; D might be TRBD1 (5 bases). V lost 3 bases, J lost 6 bases, and 8 bases lay in between. Germline CDR1 is GTSNPN and CDR2 is SVGIG (reference sequence). The CDR3 is 11 amino acids. The CDR3 reads CAWREGHGYTF. The CDR3 DNA is TGTGCCTGGAGGGAGGGGCATGGCTACACCTTC.

The DNA for the CDR3 is TGCGCCAGCAGCCAGAAATCGGGGGATACGCAGTATTTT. Translated, it gives CASSQKSGDTQYF. J is TRBJ2-3 and V is TRBV4-1; possibly TRBD2 for D (5 bases). Germline lookup yields CDR1 MGHRA and CDR2 YSYEKL. Trimming removed 3 bases at V and 6 bases at J, with 10 bases between. The CDR3 is 13 amino acids.

This chain links TRBV6-2 or TRBV6-3 with TRBJ2-5, with D uncertain. The germline V and J ends were trimmed by 6 bases and 5 bases, with 7 bases remaining between them. CDR3 length: 11 amino acids. Germline assignment: CDR1 MNHEY and CDR2 SVGEGT. The CDR3: CASSEGETQYF. The CDR3 coding sequence is TGTGCCAGCAGCGAAGGGGAGACCCAGTACTTC.

This chain connects TRBV28 to TRBJ2-1; D not certain. Germline values: CDR1 MDHEN, CDR2 SYDVKM. V was trimmed by 2 bases and J by 12 bases, leaving 14 bases between them. The CDR3 consists of 13 residues. The CDR3 nucleotides are TGTGCCAGCAGTTTAAACCTTCCTGGTCGGCAGTTCTTC. This sequence encodes CASSLNLPGRQFF.

The chain uses TRBV7-9 and TRBJ1-3, with D tentatively TRBD1 (5 bases). V gave up 9 bases and J gave up 2 bases, with 17 bases separating them. The germline V gene has CDR1 SEHNR and CDR2 FQNEAQ (reference sequence). The CDR3 loop spans 15 amino acids. CDR3 DNA: TGTGCCAGTTGGGGGATTGAAGCTCCTGGAAACACCATATATTTT. It yields the protein CASWGIEAPGNTIYF.

The chain employs TRBV9 and TRBJ1-4; the match to TRBD1 covers 8 bases. V was clipped by 4 bases and J by 5 bases; unmatched bases: 7. This CDR3 region has 15 residues. Germline V gene lookup returns CDR1 SGDLS and CDR2 YYNGEE. The CDR3 spells CASSTRTGRNEKLFF. CDR3 nucleotide sequence: TGTGCCAGCAGCACCCGGACAGGGAGGAATGAAAAACTGTTTTTT.

CDR3 sequence (DNA): TGTGCAAGTCGCTTACAGGGTAGCGGGACGACGAACACCGGGGAGCTGTTTTTT. Protein product: CASRLQGSGTTNTGELFF. The chain combines TRBV12-2 with TRBJ2-2; TRBD2, the table's D call, was not compared with the DNA. TRBV12-2 is noted as a pseudogene. The CDR3 runs to 18 residues.

The gene calls are TRBV9 and TRBJ2-5; D may be TRBD2 (6 bases). The CDR3 contains 13 residues. Germline CDR1 reads SGDLS; CDR2 reads YYNGEE. V lost 2 bases and J lost 5, with 10 bases in between. The CDR3: CASSVGLWETQYF. DNA of the CDR3: TGTGCCAGCAGCGTGGGACTCTGGGAGACCCAGTACTTC.

The chain is built from TRBV7-8 and TRBJ1-1; D call uncertain. The ends were cut back, 4 bases at V and 0 bases at J, with 15 bases in the middle. The CDR3 consists of 16 residues. Per the germline V gene, CDR1 is SGHVS and CDR2 is FQNEAQ. The CDR3 DNA is TGTGCCAGCAGCTCGGACCCCAGTGGCTTGAACACTGAAGCTTTCTTT. This sequence encodes CASSSDPSGLNTEAFF. The full variable domain, in which reference TRBV7-8 and TRBJ1-1 provide the parts outside the CDR3, is GAGVSQSPRYKVAKRGQDVALRCDPISGHVSLFWYQQALGQGPEFLTYFQNEAQLDKSGLPSDRFFAERPEGSVSTLKIQRTQQEDSAVYLCASSSDPSGLNTEAFFGQGTRLTVV.

The chain is built from TRBV27 and TRBJ2-1, with TRBD1 identical over 7 bases. This CDR3 has 16 amino acids. In germline, CDR1 is MNHEY, CDR2 SMNVEV (reference sequence). After removal of 2 bases from V and 3 bases from J, the junction contained 7 bases not matched to a gene. CDR3 DNA sequence: TGTGCCAGCAGTTTAAAGGGGGCGCATCTCTACAATGAGCAGTTCTTC. It yields the protein CASSLKGAHLYNEQFF.

The gene calls are TRBV28 and TRBJ2-3; D may be TRBD1 (6 bases). V was cut by 2 bases and J by 4 bases, with 10 bases left in between. Germline assignment: CDR1 MDHEN and CDR2 SYDVKM. This CDR3 is 14 amino acids long. As DNA, the CDR3 is TGTGCCAGCAGTTTACCCAGGGGTGCAGATACGCAGTATTTT. Translating gives CASSLPRGADTQYF.

The DNA for the CDR3 is TGTGCCAGTATGGGACTAGCGGGAGCTGGCTACAATGAGCAGTTCTTC. It translates to CASMGLAGAGYNEQFF. The chain carries TRBV19 and TRBJ2-1; 14 nucleotides match TRBD2. This CDR3 spans 16 amino acids. Unmatched junction bases numbered 5, after V lost 7 bases and J lost 3 bases. CDR1 LNHDA and CDR2 SQIVND come from the germline V gene (reference sequence).

This clone appeared a single time. The chain carries TRBV5-1 and TRBJ2-5; TRBD2 agrees at 9 bases. With V trimmed by 4 bases and J by 4 bases, 8 bases remained unmatched. The CDR3 is made up of 15 amino acids. Germline CDR1 is SGHRS and CDR2 is YFSETQ. CDR3 region: CASSLSGSGRETQYF. The CDR3 DNA follows: TGCGCCAGCAGCCTTAGCGGGAGTGGTCGAGAGACCCAGTACTTC.

A few counts support this clone. The chain has TRBV19 and TRBJ1-5; D possibly corresponds to TRBD1 (6 bases). The CDR3 has 14 residues. Germline CDR1 reads LNHDA; CDR2 reads SQIVND (reference sequence). Between the trimmed V and J ends, which lost 6 bases and 3 bases, there was a span of 12 bases. This chain's CDR3 is CASSEQGYNQPQHF. CDR3 bases: TGTGCCAGTAGCGAACAGGGTTACAATCAGCCCCAGCATTTT.

This clone occurred a few times. The chain is built from TRBV11-2 and TRBJ2-3; D call uncertain. V was shortened by 0 bases and J by 1 base, with 17 bases between the two germline ends. CDR1 is SGHAT, CDR2 FQNNGV, per germline. The CDR3 is made up of 18 amino acids. In DNA, the CDR3 is TGTGCCAGCAGCTTAGATGGTGCTTTTTTGCCACGCACAGATACGCAGTATTTT. Protein: CASSLDGAFLPRTDTQYF.

CDR3 residues: CASSWDAKNIQYF. CDR3 nucleotide sequence: TGTGCCAGCAGCTGGGACGCCAAAAACATTCAGTACTTC. The V gene is TRBV7-2, the J gene TRBJ2-4; D could derive from TRBD1 or TRBD2 (5 bases each). The CDR3 contains 13 residues. Per the germline V gene, CDR1 is SGHTA and CDR2 is FQGNSA. The germline V and J ends were trimmed by 4 bases and 1 base, with 5 bases remaining between them. Drawing the rest from reference TRBV7-2 and TRBJ2-4, the complete variable domain is GAGVSQSPSNKVTEKGKDVELRCDPISGHTALYWYRQSLGQGLEFLIYFQGNSAPDKSGLPSDRFSAERTGGSVSTLTIQRTQQEDSAVYLCASSWDAKNIQYFGAGTRLSVL.

The chain combines TRBV4-3 with TRBJ2-1, with D uncertain. Trimming took 1 base from V and 2 from J, leaving 9 bases between them. The CDR3 extends over 15 amino acids. CDR1 is LGHNA, CDR2 YSLEER, per germline. The CDR3 region is CASSQGSNPYNEQFF. Written as DNA, the CDR3 is TGCGCCAGCAGCCAAGGTTCGAATCCCTACAATGAGCAGTTCTTC.

The chain has TRBV7-2 and TRBJ2-5; D unclear. V dropped 0 bases and J dropped 0 bases, with 8 bases sitting between them. There are 15 residues in the CDR3. Looked up from germline, CDR1 is SGHTA and CDR2 is FQGNSA. The CDR3 sequence is CASSLAAANQETQYF. The CDR3, as DNA: TGTGCCAGCAGCTTAGCGGCGGCTAACCAAGAGACCCAGTACTTC.

The chain is built from TRBV5-1 and TRBJ2-7, with D perhaps matching TRBD1 (6 bases). The CDR3 has 15 amino acids. Germline V gene data show CDR1 as SGHRS and CDR2 as YFSETQ. The V gene lost 4 bases and the J gene lost 4 bases, with 18 bases spanning the gap. CDR3 in amino acids: CASSLGLSGEYEQYF. CDR3 DNA: TGCGCCAGCAGCCTGGGGCTCTCAGGGGAATACGAGCAGTACTTC.